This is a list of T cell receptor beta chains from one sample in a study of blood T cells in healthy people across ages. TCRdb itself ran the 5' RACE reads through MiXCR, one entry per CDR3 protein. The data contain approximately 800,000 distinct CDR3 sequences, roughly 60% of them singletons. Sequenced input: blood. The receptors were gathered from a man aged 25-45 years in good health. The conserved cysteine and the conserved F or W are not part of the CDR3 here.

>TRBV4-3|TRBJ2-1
ASSHQRATSYNEQF
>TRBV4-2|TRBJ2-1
ASSQETYNEQF
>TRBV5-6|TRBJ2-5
ASSLVALTGEETQY
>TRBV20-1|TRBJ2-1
SANDWASGSRTYNEQF
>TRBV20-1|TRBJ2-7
SARGHAAYEQY
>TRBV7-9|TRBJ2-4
ASSLGSIGNIRY
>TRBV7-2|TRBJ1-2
ASSRRGQTINYGYT
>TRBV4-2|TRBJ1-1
ASSQLVAAFEAF
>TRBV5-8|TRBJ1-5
ASSGAENQPQH
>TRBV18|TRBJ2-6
ASSFLGRDRGFSGANVLT
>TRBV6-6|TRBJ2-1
ASSQSGGAYNEQF
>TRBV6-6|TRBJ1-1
ASGGPGGTEAF
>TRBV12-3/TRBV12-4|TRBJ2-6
ASSFGANVLT
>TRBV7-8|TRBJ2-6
ASSSTMAGANVLT
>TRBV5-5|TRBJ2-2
ASSPTGATIRTGELF
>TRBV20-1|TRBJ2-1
SASPSSNEQF
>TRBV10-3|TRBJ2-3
AISESTSNTQY
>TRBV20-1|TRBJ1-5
SARDPGTSQPQH
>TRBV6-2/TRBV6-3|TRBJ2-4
ASKRDYLAKNIQY
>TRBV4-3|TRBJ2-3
ASSLLPGLAGTDTQY
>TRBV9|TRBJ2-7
ASSVIDSTYEQY
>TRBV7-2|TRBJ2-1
ASSLAVRAFYNEQF
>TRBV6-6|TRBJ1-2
ASSPGTEGPGYT
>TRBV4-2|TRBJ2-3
ASSQGASRDTQY
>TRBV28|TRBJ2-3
ASSFVAALRDTQY
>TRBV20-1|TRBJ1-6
SASSGPNSPLH
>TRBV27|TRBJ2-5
ASSASLLGLRSETQY
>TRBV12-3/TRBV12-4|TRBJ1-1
ASSSGGGRVNTEAF
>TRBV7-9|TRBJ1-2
ASSGWTGGAGYT
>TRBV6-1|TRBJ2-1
ASKILAGVGNEQF
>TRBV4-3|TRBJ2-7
ASSQGTGSAYEQY
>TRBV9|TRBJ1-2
ASSVPYYGYT
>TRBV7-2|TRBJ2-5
ASRVVGVTQETQY
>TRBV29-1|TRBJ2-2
SVEDGRIGNGELF
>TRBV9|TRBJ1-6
ASSRDGSNSPLH
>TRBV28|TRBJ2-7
ASRGTYPYEQY
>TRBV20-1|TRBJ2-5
SAPRSQETQY
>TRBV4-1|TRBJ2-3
ASSQVPNTQY
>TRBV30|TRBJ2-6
AWNPSGANVLT
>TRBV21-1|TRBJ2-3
ARGPLASTDTQY
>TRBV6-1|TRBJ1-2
ASSEAGGTADYGYT
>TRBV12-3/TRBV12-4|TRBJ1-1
ASSIPGQDMNTEAF
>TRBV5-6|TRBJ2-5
ASSYNSGKETQY
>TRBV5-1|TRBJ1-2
ASAEGGRYGYT
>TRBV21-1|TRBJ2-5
ASSRCHREETQY
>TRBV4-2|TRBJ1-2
ASSQSTGAYGYT
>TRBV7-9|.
ASSARDSEFYEQY
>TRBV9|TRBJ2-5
AGSVAPTRRETQY
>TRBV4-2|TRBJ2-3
ASSQGLHTQY
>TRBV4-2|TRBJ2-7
ASSQGQADEQY
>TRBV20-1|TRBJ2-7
SASPMRGVAYEQY
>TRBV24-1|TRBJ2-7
ATSQPGQGTDEQY
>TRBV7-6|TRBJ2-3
ASSLDGGGITDTQY